These T cell receptor beta chains were read from a single sample in a study of blood T cell repertoires in COVID-19. Sequenced by immunoSEQ multiplex PCR; TCRdb stores in-frame clones only, minus some. This table has roughly 150,000 clones, 85% to 90% appearing once. The sequenced sample consisted of peripheral blood. Receptors originate from a woman aged 70-85 years with acute or convalescent COVID-19. Both conserved end residues are part of each CDR3. D genes are given only for firm matches. Size is stated for part of the rows, as once, few or many counts, or as a class when the clone is expanded.

J,V,size,D,DNA,CDR3
TRBJ2-3,TRBV13,NA,NA,TGTGCCAGCAGCTTAGTGGGGCCGATAGTGGATACGCAGTATTTT,CASSLVGPIVDTQYF
TRBJ2-7,TRBV7-8,NA,NA,TGTGCCAGCAGCCTCCGGAGGGGCTACGAGCAGTACTTC,CASSLRRGYEQYF
TRBJ1-2,TRBV5-5,once,TRBD1,TGTGCCAGCAGCTTGGGACAGGGGAGCTATGGCTACACCTTC,CASSLGQGSYGYTF
TRBJ1-2,TRBV28,NA,NA,TGTGCCAGCAGTTTATTACGGGCGGGTGGCTACACCTTC,CASSLLRAGGYTF
TRBJ2-1,TRBV7-8,NA,NA,TGTGCCAGCAGCTTGCGGGCGCAATCCTACAATGAGCAGTTCTTC,CASSLRAQSYNEQFF
TRBJ2-7,TRBV11-2,NA,NA,TGTGCCAGCAGCTTAGATATCGGGGTCGAGCAGTACTTC,CASSLDIGVEQYF
TRBJ1-5,TRBV6-2/TRBV6-3,NA,NA,TGTGCCAGCAGCATACACCAGGATAATCAGCCCCAGCATTTT,CASSIHQDNQPQHF
TRBJ2-7,TRBV19,NA,TRBD2,TGTGCCAGTAGTATTCAAGCGGGGCGGGACTCCTACGAGCAGTACTTC,CASSIQAGRDSYEQYF
TRBJ2-1,TRBV18,NA,NA,TGTGCCAGCTCACCATTGGAGCTCCCGTCTTACAATGAGCAGTTCTTC,CASSPLELPSYNEQFF
TRBJ2-5,TRBV5-4,NA,NA,TGTGCCAGCAGCCCAGGGACATTCCAAGAGACCCAGTACTTC,CASSPGTFQETQYF
TRBJ2-7,TRBV19,NA,TRBD2,TGTGCCAGTAGTATGGGGCAGGGACTAACCTACGAGCAGTACTTC,CASSMGQGLTYEQYF
TRBJ2-5,TRBV18,NA,TRBD2,TGTGCCAGCTCACCACCGACTAGCGGGGGCCCCGGGGCCCAGTACTTC,CASSPPTSGGPGAQYF
TRBJ1-1,TRBV29-1,NA,TRBD1,TGCAGCGTTGGCGGACAGGGGTATACTGAAGCTTTCTTT,CSVGGQGYTEAFF
TRBJ1-1,TRBV28,NA,TRBD1,TGTGCCAGCAGTCTCCCCCCGACAGGGGGCGCGGGCACTGAAGCTTTCTTT,CASSLPPTGGAGTEAFF
TRBJ2-3,TRBV7-2,NA,NA,TGTGCCAGCAGCTTAGTCGTCAGGCGCACAGATACGCAGTATTTT,CASSLVVRRTDTQYF
TRBJ2-2,TRBV5-6,NA,NA,TGTGCCAGCAGCCCGGATTGGCAGGCGGGTACCGGGGAGCTGTTTTTT,CASSPDWQAGTGELFF
TRBJ1-1,TRBV3-1/TRBV3-2,NA,TRBD1,TGTGCCAGCAGCTCATTCACGACAGGGAGGAACACTGAAGCTTTCTTT,CASSSFTTGRNTEAFF
TRBJ2-7,TRBV19,NA,TRBD1,TGTGCCAGTAGTGATGACAGGGCAACCTACGAGCAGTACTTC,CASSDDRATYEQYF
TRBJ2-7,TRBV29-1,once,NA,TGCAGCGTTGAAGATCGGGACTACGAGCAGTACTTC,CSVEDRDYEQYF
TRBJ1-1,TRBV6-2/TRBV6-3,NA,TRBD1,TGTGCCAGCAGTTACGAGACAGGGATGAACACTGAAGCTTTCTTT,CASSYETGMNTEAFF
TRBJ2-1,TRBV18,NA,TRBD2,TGTGCCAGCTCACCTGTCCCGGGACTAGCGGGGGGGTACAATGAGCAGTTCTTC,CASSPVPGLAGGYNEQFF
TRBJ1-1,TRBV21-1,NA,NA,TGTGCCAGCATCGGGGGAGGAACGATGAACACTGAAGCTTTCTTT,CASIGGGTMNTEAFF
TRBJ2-3,TRBV2,NA,TRBD1,TGTGCCAGCAGTGTAGACAGGGGCACAGATACGCAGTATTTT,CASSVDRGTDTQYF
TRBJ1-1,TRBV19,NA,NA,TGTGCCAGTAGTAGGCCCCAGGCAGGTGCCACTGAAGCTTTCTTT,CASSRPQAGATEAFF
TRBJ1-1,TRBV19,NA,TRBD1,TGTGCCAGTAGTATACGGGACAGGGGCGGATGGAACACTGAAGCTTTCTTT,CASSIRDRGGWNTEAFF
TRBJ2-3,TRBV28,once,NA,TGTGCCAGCACCCTGGCAGGCACAGATACGCAGTATTTT,CASTLAGTDTQYF
TRBJ2-2,TRBV19,NA,NA,TGTGCCAGTAGTATCGCGCAGGTGAACACCGGGGAGCTGTTTTTT,CASSIAQVNTGELFF
TRBJ2-7,TRBV5-4,NA,NA,TGTGCCAGCAGCTTGAATCCAGTACCACCGATCTACGAGCAGTACTTC,CASSLNPVPPIYEQYF
TRBJ2-5,TRBV6-5,NA,NA,TGTGCCAGCAGTTACTCAACACAGGAAGAGACCCAGTACTTC,CASSYSTQEETQYF
TRBJ1-2,TRBV7-9,NA,TRBD1,TGTGCCAGCAGCCGACAGGGTAAAGATGGCTACACCTTC,CASSRQGKDGYTF
TRBJ2-7,TRBV28,NA,TRBD1,TGTGCCAGCAGTCGGGGACAGGGCCTGAAAGAGTACTTC,CASSRGQGLKEYF
TRBJ1-2,TRBV2,NA,NA,TGTGCCAGCAGTGCCCTCAGATATGGCTACACCTTC,CASSALRYGYTF
TRBJ2-2,TRBV6-5,NA,TRBD1,TGTGCCAGCAGTAAGGACAGGGTTAACACCGGGGAGCTGTTTTTT,CASSKDRVNTGELFF
TRBJ1-4,TRBV4-1,few,TRBD1,TGCGCCAGCAGCCCTCGGGACAGGGAAAGGGAAAAACTGTTTTTT,CASSPRDREREKLFF
TRBJ1-2,TRBV2,NA,NA,TGTGCCAGCCCCACAGGGACCTATGGCTACACCTTC,CASPTGTYGYTF
TRBJ2-2,TRBV2,NA,TRBD1,TGTGCCAGCAGTGCGGACAGGGCGAACACCGGGGAGCTGTTTTTT,CASSADRANTGELFF
TRBJ1-2,TRBV5-1,NA,TRBD1,TGCGCCAGCAGCTTTTCCGGGGGACAGGCCGGCGGCTATGGCTACACCTTC,CASSFSGGQAGGYGYTF
TRBJ1-5,TRBV27,NA,NA,TGTGCCAGCGACCCGTCGGGGGTGGGGCAGCCCCAGCATTTT,CASDPSGVGQPQHF
TRBJ1-2,TRBV28,NA,TRBD1,TGTGCCAGCAGTCCACTCGGGTTGGGACAGGGTAATGACTATGGCTACACCTTC,CASSPLGLGQGNDYGYTF
TRBJ1-1,TRBV5-1,NA,TRBD1,TGCGCCAGCAGCTCCAGGGGGAGTCGCACTGAAGCTTTCTTT,CASSSRGSRTEAFF
TRBJ2-7,TRBV27,once,NA,TGTGCCAGCAAAGGACAGAGAGCCTACGAGCAGTACTTC,CASKGQRAYEQYF
TRBJ2-3,TRBV6-5,NA,TRBD1,TGTGCCAGCAGGAGGGGACAGGCTAGCACAGATACGCAGTATTTT,CASRRGQASTDTQYF
TRBJ1-5,TRBV10-3,NA,NA,TGTGCCATCAGTGAAGACATCATCAATCAGCCCCAGCATTTT,CAISEDIINQPQHF
TRBJ2-1,TRBV18,NA,TRBD2,TGTGCCAGCTCACCTCAACTAGCGGGGGGATCGAGTGAGCAGTTCTTC,CASSPQLAGGSSEQFF
TRBJ2-7,TRBV12-5,NA,TRBD1,TGTGCTAGTGGTAGGACAGGGTCCCACGAGCAGTACTTC,CASGRTGSHEQYF
TRBJ2-1,TRBV6-5,NA,TRBD2,TGTGCCAGCAGTTACACTAGCGTACGGGATGAGCAGTTCTTC,CASSYTSVRDEQFF
TRBJ2-1,TRBV4-1,NA,TRBD2,TGCGCCAGCAGCCAACGACTAGCGGATGAGCAGTTCTTC,CASSQRLADEQFF